These 5 T cell receptor beta chains originate from one sample sequenced in a study of blood T cell repertoires in COVID-19. Produced via immunoSEQ multiplex PCR; TCRdb's table is partial and in-frame only. The table lists roughly 130,000 clones, around 84% of them singletons, with under 5% in the top ten. The sample taken for sequencing was PBMCs or T cells enriched from blood (not recorded which). These receptors came from a woman in her thirties who had recovered from COVID-19.

This clone occurred a few times. This chain joins TRBV28 and TRBJ1-2, with 9 bases matching TRBD1. Germline V lookup: CDR1 MDHEN, CDR2 SYDVKM. This CDR3 has 14 residues. V shed 6 bases, J shed 4 bases, and the junction held 6 bases outside the gene matches. Here the CDR3 reads CASRSGQGLYGYTF. Written as DNA, the CDR3 is TGTGCCAGCAGATCAGGACAGGGGCTCTATGGCTACACCTTC.

V gene TRBV7-2 combines with J gene TRBJ1-6; a possible D gene is TRBD1 (5 bases). V shed 4 bases and J shed 2 bases, with 15 bases lying between them. Looked up from germline, CDR1 is SGHTA and CDR2 is FQGNSA. The CDR3 consists of 17 residues. The CDR3 here is CASSSSLAGPYNSPLHF. Written as DNA, the CDR3 is TGTGCCAGCAGCTCTAGTCTCGCAGGGCCCTATAATTCACCCCTCCACTTT. The full variable domain, with the rest looked up from reference TRBV7-2 and TRBJ1-6, is GAGVSQSPSNKVTEKGKDVELRCDPISGHTALYWYRQSLGQGLEFLIYFQGNSAPDKSGLPSDRFSAERTGGSVSTLTIQRTQQEDSAVYLCASSSSLAGPYNSPLHFGNGTRLTVT.

The V call is TRBV28, the J call TRBJ2-5; the match to TRBD2 covers 8 bases. Germline values: CDR1 MDHEN, CDR2 SYDVKM. CDR3 size: 13 residues. V gave up 5 bases and J gave up 2 bases; unmatched junction bases: 1. The CDR3 region is CASSPGGQETQYF. The CDR3 DNA reads as TGTGCCAGCAGTCCGGGGGGGCAAGAGACCCAGTACTTC.

The J gene is TRBJ2-1, the V gene TRBV6-5, with 7 bases lining up with TRBD2. V was pared by 7 bases and J by 12 bases, with 9 bases of the junction left unmatched. Germline CDR1 MNHEY, CDR2 SVGAGI. This CDR3 has 12 amino acids. In DNA, the CDR3 is TGTGCCAGCACCCCGGGGAGGGGTTGGCAGTTCTTC. Protein sequence: CASTPGRGWQFF.

V is TRBV5-1 and J is TRBJ2-3, with D possibly TRBD2 on 5 matching bases. CDR1 and CDR2 (germline): SGHRS, YFSETQ. Trimming removed 0 bases at V and 5 bases at J, with 10 bases between. The CDR3 sequence is 14 residues long. The CDR3 nucleotides are TGCGCCAGCAGCTTGGTGACTATGGGAGATACGCAGTATTTT. This codes for CASSLVTMGDTQYF.